A selection of T cell receptor beta chains follows, all from one sample in a study of blood T cell repertoires in COVID-19. TCRdb keeps only in-frame clones here, not all; method: immunoSEQ multiplex PCR. The sample shows roughly 480,000 clones, roughly nine tenths of them seen only once. The sequenced sample was peripheral blood. These receptors all come from a man aged 18-30 years with COVID-19, enrolled during active disease. The CDR3 runs from the conserved cysteine through the conserved F or W. Fields, in order: J gene, clone size, V gene, D gene, CDR3 protein, CDR3 DNA. A D gene is named only where the DNA matches it firmly. Rows give clone size only sometimes, using once, few, many, or a class for an expanded clone.

TRBJ2-5 NA TRBV2 NA CASCGGRAVQETQYF TGTGCCAGCTGCGGGGGCCGGGCGGTTCAAGAGACCCAGTACTTC
TRBJ2-5 NA TRBV5-6 TRBD1 CASSVGTGGETQYF TGTGCCAGCAGCGTCGGGACAGGCGGAGAGACCCAGTACTTC
TRBJ2-5 NA TRBV2 NA CASSPPPMRTQYF TGTGCCAGCAGTCCCCCCCCAATGAGGACCCAGTACTTC
TRBJ2-5 NA TRBV9 TRBD1 CASSATGGETQYF TGTGCCAGCAGCGCGACAGGGGGAGAGACCCAGTACTTC
TRBJ1-1 NA TRBV27 TRBD1 CASSTRQGMNTEAFF TGTGCCAGCAGTACCAGACAGGGGATGAACACTGAAGCTTTCTTT
TRBJ2-2 NA TRBV6-5 NA CASSSTENTGELFF TGTGCCAGCAGTTCGACAGAGAACACCGGGGAGCTGTTTTTT
TRBJ2-5 once TRBV7-2 NA CASSLTGLRKETQYF TGTGCCAGCAGCTTAACGGGGTTGAGGAAAGAGACCCAGTACTTC
TRBJ2-7 NA TRBV11-1 TRBD1 CASSLRGDRGSYEQYF TGTGCCAGCAGCTTAAGGGGCGACAGGGGGTCCTACGAGCAGTACTTC
TRBJ1-2 NA TRBV2 NA CASKLQSEAYGYTF TGTGCCAGCAAACTACAAAGCGAAGCGTATGGCTACACCTTC
TRBJ2-1 NA TRBV25-1 NA CASRPDSSYNEQFF TGTGCCAGCAGACCGGACAGCTCCTACAATGAGCAGTTCTTC
TRBJ2-3 once TRBV4-1 TRBD2 CASTGTSGDTQYF TGCGCCAGCACCGGGACTAGCGGAGATACGCAGTATTTT
TRBJ2-1 NA TRBV2 NA CASSRGRSSYNEQFF TGTGCCAGCAGTAGGGGCCGTAGCTCCTACAATGAGCAGTTCTTC
TRBJ2-1 NA TRBV27 NA CASSYGFNEQFF TGTGCCAGCAGTTACGGGTTCAATGAGCAGTTCTTC
TRBJ2-7 few TRBV7-7 TRBD2 CASSCPSGSSYEQYF TGTGCTAGCAGCTGCCCTAGCGGATCCTCCTACGAGCAGTACTTC
TRBJ1-4 once TRBV6-4 TRBD1 CASRDTGVSEKLFF TGTGCCAGCAGAGATACAGGGGTTAGTGAAAAACTGTTTTTT
TRBJ2-5 NA TRBV18 TRBD2 CASSPVPGTSVETQYF TGTGCCAGCTCACCAGTCCCCGGGACTAGCGTTGAGACCCAGTACTTC
TRBJ2-1 NA TRBV4-1 TRBD1 CASSLGQGTDEQFF TGCGCCAGCAGCCTGGGACAGGGGACGGATGAGCAGTTCTTC
TRBJ2-7 NA TRBV21-1 NA CASSNGEPISYEQYF TGTGCCAGCAGCAACGGAGAACCCATCTCCTACGAGCAGTACTTC
TRBJ2-7 NA TRBV4-1 TRBD1 CASSQGVRTGGEQYF TGCGCCAGCAGCCAAGGGGTTCGGACAGGGGGCGAGCAGTACTTC
TRBJ2-1 NA TRBV4-1 NA CASSPFWRDYENEQFF TGCGCCAGCAGCCCTTTCTGGAGGGATTATGAGAATGAGCAGTTCTTC
TRBJ2-7 NA TRBV3-1/TRBV3-2 NA CASSPPSSYYSYEQYF TGTGCCAGCAGCCCCCCCAGCAGTTACTACTCCTACGAGCAGTACTTC
TRBJ2-3 few TRBV19 TRBD2 CASMGREGPTDTQYF TGTGCCAGTATGGGGCGGGAGGGCCCTACAGATACGCAGTATTTT
TRBJ2-1 NA TRBV29-1 TRBD2 CSVELLGLAGYNEQFF TGCAGCGTCGAACTACTTGGACTAGCGGGATACAATGAGCAGTTCTTC
TRBJ2-7 NA TRBV11-2 NA CASSLFVSYEQYF TGTGCCAGCAGCTTGTTTGTGAGTTACGAGCAGTACTTC
TRBJ2-2 NA TRBV18 TRBD2 CASSPGNSGIHTGELFF TGTGCCAGCTCACCAGGGAATAGCGGGATTCACACCGGGGAGCTGTTTTTT
TRBJ2-5 once TRBV7-6 NA CASSPLGETQYF TGTGCCAGCAGCCCCCTCGGGGAGACCCAGTACTTC
TRBJ1-2 once TRBV6-5 NA CASSPLGGHYGYTF TGTGCCAGCAGTCCCCTAGGAGGTCACTATGGCTACACCTTC
TRBJ1-2 once TRBV9 TRBD1 CASSAWDRGSYGYTF TGTGCCAGCAGCGCCTGGGACAGGGGGTCCTATGGCTACACCTTC
TRBJ2-5 NA TRBV5-1 TRBD1 CASSFPGTGEETQYF TGCGCCAGCAGCTTCCCCGGGACAGGGGAAGAGACCCAGTACTTC
TRBJ2-2 NA TRBV13 NA CASSSRLAGGTGELFF TGTGCCAGCAGCTCGAGACTCGCCGGCGGGACCGGGGAGCTGTTTTTT